This is a list of T cell receptor beta chains from one sample in a study of CD8+ T cells in alopecia areata. TCRdb keeps only in-frame clones here, not all; method: immunoSEQ multiplex PCR. The table includes more than 100,000 clones, approximately 53% detected once. This sample comprised CD4+ T cells sorted from blood, obtained at week 0. The receptor source for this set is a human donor with alopecia areata. CDR3s include the opening cysteine and the closing phenylalanine or tryptophan. A D gene is named only where the DNA matches it firmly. The size field is filled for only some rows; it gives once, few, many or a size class.

TRBV30	TRBD2	TRBJ2-1	.	CAWSVGRLAGGRGQFF	TGTGCCTGGAGTGTAGGCCGACTAGCGGGAGGGCGTGGGCAGTTCTTC
TRBV15	.	TRBJ2-7	once	CATSRGRGDAYEQYF	TGTGCCACCAGCAGAGGTCGAGGGGACGCCTACGAGCAGTACTTC
TRBV7-2	.	TRBJ2-3	.	CASSPRDTQYF	TGTGCCAGCAGCCCCAGGGATACGCAGTATTTT
TRBV18	.	TRBJ1-5	.	CASSRTVNQPQHF	TGTGCCAGCTCGCGGACGGTGAATCAGCCCCAGCATTTT
TRBV10-3	.	TRBJ2-1	.	CAISETRGGYNEQFF	TGTGCCATCAGTGAGACTAGAGGAGGGTACAATGAGCAGTTCTTC
TRBV7-2	.	TRBJ1-1	few	CASTRGWSTEAFF	TGTGCCAGCACCCGCGGGTGGAGCACTGAAGCTTTCTTT
TRBV18	.	TRBJ1-5	few	CASSEQGGNQPQHF	TGTGCCAGCTCGGAGCAGGGAGGAAATCAGCCCCAGCATTTT
TRBV14	.	TRBJ2-7	.	CASSRLTSYEQYF	TGTGCCAGCAGCCGACTGACGAGCTACGAGCAGTACTTC
TRBV5-4	TRBD1	TRBJ2-5	few	CASSFRDRGQETQYF	TGTGCCAGCAGCTTCCGGGACAGGGGGCAAGAGACCCAGTACTTC
TRBV10-2	.	TRBJ2-3	.	CASSETGDTQYF	TGCGCCAGCAGTGAGACAGGGGATACGCAGTATTTT
TRBV28	TRBD1	TRBJ1-1	.	CASSNAGGFTEAFF	TGTGCCAGCAGTAATGCAGGGGGCTTCACTGAAGCTTTCTTT
TRBV5-1	.	TRBJ2-1	.	CASSLARGDEQFF	TGCGCCAGCAGCTTGGCCAGGGGCGATGAGCAGTTCTTC
TRBV2	.	TRBJ1-1	few	CASSATLITEAFF	TGTGCCAGCAGTGCTACGCTGATCACTGAAGCTTTCTTT
TRBV30	.	TRBJ1-2	.	CAWRGMENYGYTF	TGTGCCTGGAGGGGGATGGAGAACTATGGCTACACCTTC
TRBV2	TRBD1	TRBJ1-2	once	CATIPGQGDYGYTF	TGTGCCACAATCCCGGGACAGGGGGACTATGGCTACACCTTC
TRBV6-5	TRBD1	TRBJ2-7	.	CASSADRGGVYEQYF	TGTGCCAGCAGTGCGGACAGGGGAGGGGTCTACGAGCAGTACTTC
TRBV29-1	TRBD1	TRBJ2-7	.	CSVRDRPSYEQYF	TGCAGCGTTCGGGACAGACCCTCCTACGAGCAGTACTTC
TRBV7-2	TRBD2	TRBJ2-7	few	CASSLDGAGVDEQYF	TGTGCCAGCAGCTTAGACGGGGCGGGAGTAGACGAGCAGTACTTC
TRBV10-3	TRBD1	TRBJ2-4	.	CAISESRGPGMDKNIQYF	TGTGCCATCAGTGAGTCTAGGGGGCCCGGGATGGACAAAAACATTCAGTACTTC
TRBV14	.	TRBJ2-5	few	CASSSTVQETQYF	TGTGCCAGCAGTTCCACTGTTCAAGAGACCCAGTACTTC
TRBV20-1	.	TRBJ2-1	once	CSASRREQFF	TGCAGTGCTAGTAGGCGTGAGCAGTTCTTC
TRBV27	TRBD2	TRBJ2-3	.	CASSLTSGTATDTQYF	TGTGCCAGCAGTTTAACTAGCGGGACGGCCACAGATACGCAGTATTTT
TRBV7-2	.	TRBJ2-2	.	CASSSIGVTGELFF	TGTGCCAGCAGCTCCATTGGGGTCACCGGGGAGCTGTTTTTT
TRBV4-3	.	TRBJ2-7	.	CASSQGPSETYEQYF	TGCGCCAGCAGCCAAGGGCCTAGCGAAACCTACGAGCAGTACTTC
TRBV6-5	.	TRBJ2-7	.	CASSYSGGGGYEQYF	TGTGCCAGCAGTTACTCGGGAGGAGGTGGCTACGAGCAGTACTTC